These 28 T cell receptor beta chains originate from one sample sequenced in a study of blood T cell repertoires in COVID-19. Produced via immunoSEQ multiplex PCR; TCRdb's table is partial and in-frame only. The sample holds about 150,000 clones, around 79% seen once. Sample: peripheral blood. The source is a man aged 45-60 years with active or convalescent COVID-19.

The rearrangement uses TRBV10-3 and TRBJ2-1; 8 bases map to TRBD2. The CDR3 consists of 16 residues. With 2 bases clipped from V and 3 bases from J, the junction kept 6 bases outside the gene matches. The germline V gene encodes CDR1 ENHRY and CDR2 SYGVKD. CDR3 loop: CAISEPSRGGYNEQFF. CDR3 in DNA: TGTGCCATCAGTGAGCCGTCTCGGGGGGGCTACAATGAGCAGTTCTTC.

This clone was counted a few times. The V and J genes are TRBV15 and TRBJ2-4; 13 nucleotides line up with TRBD2. The CDR3 consists of 19 residues. V trimming: 3 bases; J trimming: 0 bases; junction bases outside the gene matches: 8. Per germline, CDR1 LNHNV and CDR2 YYDKDF (reference sequence). The CDR3 spells CATSRVGLAGVRAKNIQYF. The CDR3 coding sequence is TGTGCCACCAGCAGGGTCGGACTAGCGGGAGTCCGAGCCAAAAACATTCAGTACTTC.

This chain connects TRBV7-9 to TRBJ2-3; 9 positions match TRBD2. Looked up from germline, CDR1 is SEHNR and CDR2 is FQNEAQ (reference sequence). The CDR3 has 15 residues. The J segment lost 2 bases and the V segment lost 0 bases, leaving 0 bases of the junction unmatched. In DNA form, the CDR3 reads TGTGCCAGCAGCTTAGCGGGACTAGCCACAGATACGCAGTATTTT. Its protein is CASSLAGLATDTQYF.

This chain links TRBV5-1 with TRBJ1-5; TRBD1 matches at 10 bases. This CDR3 comprises 15 residues. After removal of 4 bases from V and 5 bases from J, the junction contained 6 bases not matched to a gene. Germline CDR1 and CDR2: SGHRS and YFSETQ. The CDR3 sequence is CASSPDRGLDQPQHF. The CDR3 DNA is TGCGCCAGCAGCCCCGACAGGGGGCTTGATCAGCCCCAGCATTTT. Using reference TRBV5-1 and TRBJ1-5 for the parts outside the CDR3, the full variable domain is KAGVTQTPRYLIKTRGQQVTLSCSPISGHRSVSWYQQTPGQGLQFLFEYFSETQRNKGNFPGRFSGRQFSNSRSEMNVSTLELGDSALYLCASSPDRGLDQPQHFGDGTRLSIL.

The J gene is TRBJ1-2, the V gene TRBV27; TRBD1 is a possible D gene (5 bases). From germline, CDR1 is MNHEY and CDR2 SMNVEV (reference sequence). The CDR3 sequence is 14 residues long. Trimming took 0 bases from V and 5 from J, leaving 10 bases between them. DNA of the CDR3: TGTGCCAGCAGTTTATCAGGGGCTGGGTATGGCTACACCTTC. Translated: CASSLSGAGYGYTF.

The V and J genes are TRBV28 and TRBJ1-4; D is possibly TRBD1 (5 bases). The CDR3 has 17 amino acids. The V and J ends lost 2 bases and 5 bases respectively, with 18 bases between them. Germline assignment: CDR1 MDHEN and CDR2 SYDVKM. CDR3 residues: CASSLGSRGGVNEKLFF. CDR3 nucleotide sequence: TGTGCCAGCAGTTTAGGGTCTCGCGGGGGGGTAAATGAAAAACTGTTTTTT.

This chain uses TRBV27 with TRBJ2-5, with a weak D call TRBD2 (5 bases). In germline, CDR1 is MNHEY, CDR2 SMNVEV (reference sequence). Trimming removed 0 bases from V and 1 base from J, with 9 bases in between. This CDR3 is built from 15 residues. CDR3 DNA sequence: TGTGCCAGCAGTTTATCGTGGAGGTTCCAAGAGACCCAGTACTTC. Encoded protein: CASSLSWRFQETQYF.

Worth noting for this clone: This specimen includes other DNA sequences encoding the same CDR3. This chain uses TRBV7-3 with TRBJ2-3; a weak D match, TRBD1 (8 bases). In germline, CDR1 is SGHTA, CDR2 FQGTGA. V lost 5 bases and J lost 5, with 17 bases in between. The CDR3 is 15 amino acids. This CDR3 is CASSPGGRGLDTQYF. Here the CDR3 DNA reads TGTGCCAGCAGCCCGGGGGGCAGGGGGCTAGATACGCAGTATTTT.

The chain recombines TRBV29-1 with TRBJ2-7, with 7 bases fitting TRBD1. The germline V gene has CDR1 SQVTM and CDR2 ANQGSEA. The CDR3 sequence is 14 residues long. The V segment lost 3 bases and the J segment 0 bases; nucleotides outside the gene matches: 5. The CDR3 DNA follows: TGCAGCGTTGATTTCCAGGGGGACTCCTACGAGCAGTACTTC. Translating it yields CSVDFQGDSYEQYF.

This clone was seen only once. The same CDR3 can be traced to other DNA sequences in this sample. The V gene is TRBV19, the J gene TRBJ2-1; possibly TRBD1 for D (5 bases). The V end was cut by 1 base, the J end by 1 base, with 5 bases between. CDR3 length: 14 amino acids. CDR1 LNHDA and CDR2 SQIVND come from the germline V gene (reference sequence). The CDR3 reads CASSIGTSYNEQFF. The CDR3 nucleotides read TGTGCCAGTAGTATAGGGACATCCTACAATGAGCAGTTCTTC.

The rearrangement links TRBV7-8 to TRBJ2-5, with 8 bases identical to TRBD2. The germline gives CDR1 SGHVS, CDR2 FQNEAQ. Trimming at V came to 1 base and at J to 5 bases, leaving 15 bases not matched to a gene. The CDR3 sequence is 18 residues long. DNA for the CDR3: TGTGCCAGCAGCTTAGGCCCTACCGGGACTAGGATCTGGGAGACCCAGTACTTC. It specifies CASSLGPTGTRIWETQYF.

A note on this clone: One end of the junction does not line up with germline, which may come from a read error. The chain has TRBV27 and TRBJ1-2; TRBD1 agrees at 7 bases. CDR3 length: 11 residues. The germline V gene has CDR1 MNHEY and CDR2 SMNVEV (reference sequence). In DNA form, the CDR3 reads TGTGCCAGCAGCCGAGGACAGGCGTTCTCCTTC. Amino acids: CASSRGQAFSF.

The CDR3 spells CASRKGEGEQFF. Written as DNA, the CDR3 is TGTGCCAGCAGAAAGGGCGAGGGTGAGCAGTTCTTC. The V and J genes are TRBV6-5 and TRBJ2-1; D possibly corresponds to TRBD2 (5 bases). The CDR3 covers 12 residues. Trimming left V 6 bases short and J 9 bases short, with 12 bases between. Germline assignment: CDR1 MNHEY and CDR2 SVGAGI.

CDR3 region: CASSHFTGELFF. The CDR3 nucleotides are TGTGCCAGCAGCCATTTCACCGGGGAGCTGTTTTTT. This rearrangement joins TRBV11-3 to TRBJ2-2; D ambiguous. V lost 5 bases and J lost 4, with 5 bases in between. Per the germline V gene, CDR1 is SGHNT and CDR2 is YENEEA. This CDR3 has 12 amino acids.

This clone was seen a handful of times. This rearrangement joins TRBV18 to TRBJ2-2; D unclear. CDR1 KGHSH and CDR2 LQKENI come from the germline V gene. The V and J ends lost 3 bases and 1 base respectively, with 12 bases between them. This CDR3 has 16 residues. CDR3 residues: CASSPFVHLNTGELFF. Here the CDR3 DNA reads TGTGCCAGCTCACCCTTCGTTCACTTGAACACCGGGGAGCTGTTTTTT.

The chain uses TRBV27 and TRBJ2-7; D might be TRBD1 (6 bases). From germline, CDR1 is MNHEY and CDR2 SMNVEV (reference sequence). V lost 6 bases and J 0 bases, leaving 15 bases between the germline ends. This CDR3 has 15 residues. CDR3 amino acids: CASSPVDSSSYEQYF. In DNA, the CDR3 is TGTGCCAGCAGCCCCGTGGACAGTTCCTCCTACGAGCAGTACTTC.

This CDR3 is CASSKPDRGHEKLFF. The CDR3 DNA is TGTGCCAGCAGCAAACCGGACAGGGGGCATGAAAAACTGTTTTTT. This chain uses TRBV21-1 with TRBJ1-4; the table's D call, TRBD1, has no DNA check behind it. TRBV21-1 is classified as a pseudogene. The length of the CDR3 is 15 residues.

The chain uses TRBV3-1 (or the pseudogene TRBV3-2) and TRBJ2-1; D possibly corresponds to TRBD2 (5 bases). The germline CDR1 and CDR2 sequences are LGHDT and YNNKEL (reference sequence). The CDR3 extends over 13 amino acids. V gave up 0 bases and J gave up 5 bases, with 5 bases separating them. In DNA, the CDR3 is TGTGCCAGCAGCCAAGAGAGGGACAATGAGCAGTTCTTC. It encodes CASSQERDNEQFF.

DNA for the CDR3: TGTGCCAGCACCGGTCCCCCCTCCTACAATGAGCAGTTCTTC. It yields the protein CASTGPPSYNEQFF. The chain links TRBV6-5 to TRBJ2-1, with D hard to call. Germline CDR1 is MNHEY and CDR2 is SVGAGI. The CDR3 contains 14 residues. V lost 7 bases, J lost 0 bases, and 10 bases lay in between.

This chain connects TRBV4-1 to TRBJ2-1; maybe TRBD2 (6 bases). CDR1 and CDR2 (germline): MGHRA, YSYEKL. The CDR3 contains 15 residues. The V end lost 4 bases, the J end lost 4 bases, and 14 bases lay between the germline ends. Written as DNA, the CDR3 is TGCGCCAGCAGCCGCGGGGTAGCGACATACAATGAGCAGTTCTTC. Residues: CASSRGVATYNEQFF.

The J gene is TRBJ2-1, the V gene TRBV25-1; D call uncertain. The CDR3 is made up of 15 amino acids. In germline, CDR1 is MGHDK, CDR2 SYGVNS. The ends were cut back, 1 base at V and 0 bases at J, with 7 bases in the middle. The DNA of the CDR3 is TGTGCCAGCAGTGAATCAGATTCCTCCTACAATGAGCAGTTCTTC. Translation gives CASSESDSSYNEQFF. The full variable domain, with the rest looked up from reference TRBV25-1 and TRBJ2-1, is EADIYQTPRYLVIGTGKKITLECSQTMGHDKMYWYQQDPGMELHLIHYSYGVNSTEKGDLSSESTVSRIRTEHFPLTLESARPSHTSQYLCASSESDSSYNEQFFGPGTRLTVL.

The gene calls are TRBV24-1 and TRBJ1-2; 7 positions match TRBD1. The trim removed 2 bases at V and 3 bases at J, leaving 8 bases unmatched. CDR1 and CDR2 (germline): KGHDR, SFDVKD. The CDR3 loop spans 16 amino acids. The CDR3 loop is CATSDSGTANHYGYTF. The CDR3 DNA follows: TGTGCCACCAGTGATTCGGGGACAGCAAATCACTATGGCTACACCTTC.

Only one count was recorded for this clone. The chain joins TRBV7-2 to TRBJ1-1, with 9 bases aligning to TRBD1. Germline V CDR1 and CDR2: SGHTA, FQGNSA. V was pared by 3 bases and J by 5 bases, with 1 base of the junction left unmatched. This CDR3 has 13 residues. The CDR3 nucleotides are TGTGCCAGCAGCTTTGGACAGGGGACTGAAGCTTTCTTT. Encoded protein: CASSFGQGTEAFF. Full variable domain (outside the CDR3, taken from reference TRBV7-2 and TRBJ1-1): GAGVSQSPSNKVTEKGKDVELRCDPISGHTALYWYRQSLGQGLEFLIYFQGNSAPDKSGLPSDRFSAERTGGSVSTLTIQRTQQEDSAVYLCASSFGQGTEAFFGQGTRLTVV.

The V and J genes are TRBV7-8 and TRBJ2-3; the D gene is possibly TRBD2 (5 bases). Germline loops: CDR1 SGHVS, CDR2 FQNEAQ. V lost 0 bases and J lost 3, with 10 bases in between. The CDR3 covers 15 residues. CDR3 sequence reads: CASSLAAGLTDTQYF. The CDR3 DNA sequence: TGTGCCAGCAGCTTAGCTGCCGGACTTACAGATACGCAGTATTTT.

The V and J genes are TRBV7-8 and TRBJ2-3; 9 bases fit TRBD2. Germline lookup yields CDR1 SGHVS and CDR2 FQNEAQ. Trimming at V came to 2 bases and at J to 4 bases, leaving 7 bases not matched to a gene. The CDR3 covers 16 residues. The CDR3 loop is CASSLNGGRAADTQYF. The CDR3 coding sequence is TGTGCCAGCAGCTTAAACGGCGGGAGGGCCGCAGATACGCAGTATTTT.

This clone showed up just once. The genes are TRBV27 and TRBJ2-1; 8 nucleotides align to TRBD2. The CDR3 runs to 13 residues. With V trimmed by 1 base and J by 9 bases, 2 bases remained unmatched. Germline V gene data show CDR1 as MNHEY and CDR2 as SMNVEV (reference sequence). CDR3 sequence reads: CASSLYGRGEQFF. The CDR3 DNA reads as TGTGCCAGCAGTTTATACGGGAGGGGTGAGCAGTTCTTC.

This clone was seen a few times. The chain is built from TRBV7-3 and TRBJ2-1; D is perhaps TRBD1 (6 bases). Germline V gives CDR1 SGHTA, CDR2 FQGTGA. Trimming stripped 0 bases from V and 4 bases from J, with 10 bases between. The CDR3 is 15 amino acids. DNA for the CDR3: TGTGCCAGCAGCTTAACGGGGGCTAGATACAATGAGCAGTTCTTC. As protein: CASSLTGARYNEQFF.

The V and J genes are TRBV18 and TRBJ1-5; 7 nucleotides align to TRBD1. This CDR3 comprises 14 residues. CDR1 KGHSH and CDR2 LQKENI come from the germline V gene. Trimming removed 5 bases from V and 1 base from J; junction bases left unmatched: 2. The CDR3 loop reads CASSAQGSNQPQHF. Here the CDR3 DNA reads TGTGCCAGCTCAGCACAGGGGAGCAATCAGCCCCAGCATTTT.